This T cell receptor (beta chain) came from a study of shared clonotypes between healthy human individuals. Study-wide points: How much donors shared clonotypes was expected to be affected by sequencing depth.

On this clone itself: Its cognate antigen is unknown.

This CDR3 is 14 amino acids long. Germline V gene sequence: CDR1 LNHDA, CDR2 SQIVND (reference sequence). J lost 2 bases, V lost 11 bases, and 10 bases had no gene match. Authors' methods: Sequence data from immunoSEQ were junction-only and lacked quality scores; consequently, filtering differed. Profiling relied on immunoSEQ multiplex PCR, and the TCRdb table lists in-frame clones only, not all of them. The DNA was the basis for D and trimming; V, J and clone size are from that table. Of about 710,000 clones in the sample, roughly 72% were seen once. This rearrangement joins TRBV19 to TRBJ2-7, with TRBD1 matching 9 bases. The sample taken for sequencing was memory CD4+ T cells sorted from blood. Indicated subset: CD45RA-negative fraction. The receptor's source is a woman in her twenties or thirties in good health. The CDR3 protein is CAQNTTGGTYEQYF. CDR3 DNA: TGTGCCCAAAACACGACAGGGGGAACCTACGAGCAGTACTTC.